These 29 T cell receptor beta chains were sequenced from one sample in a study of T cell responses to AZD1222 COVID-19 vaccine. The table came from immunoSEQ multiplex PCR; TCRdb's copy has only in-frame clones and leaves some out. The sample carries 110,000 to 150,000 clones, under 95% recorded once. The specimen was peripheral blood, collected on day 0 of AZD1222 vaccination. The receptors come from an adult in good health.

This chain links TRBV5-1 with TRBJ2-1; 12 nucleotides match TRBD2. V lost 0 bases, J lost 7 bases, and 5 bases stayed unmatched. Germline CDR1 SGHRS, CDR2 YFSETQ. The CDR3 sequence is 16 residues long. The CDR3 nucleotides are TGCGCCAGCAGCTTGGCGACTAGCGGGAGTCGAAATGAGCAGTTCTTC. Its translation: CASSLATSGSRNEQFF. Full variable domain (remainder filled in from reference TRBV5-1 and TRBJ2-1): KAGVTQTPRYLIKTRGQQVTLSCSPISGHRSVSWYQQTPGQGLQFLFEYFSETQRNKGNFPGRFSGRQFSNSRSEMNVSTLELGDSALYLCASSLATSGSRNEQFFGPGTRLTVL.

This chain links TRBV19 with TRBJ2-7; TRBD1 aligns across 9 bases. The CDR3 consists of 15 residues. J lost 2 bases, V lost 4 bases, and 6 bases had no gene match. CDR1 and CDR2 from the germline V gene are LNHDA and SQIVND (reference sequence). The CDR3 spells CASSTQGQGAYEQYF. The CDR3 bases are TGTGCCAGTAGTACCCAGGGACAGGGAGCCTACGAGCAGTACTTC.

The J gene is TRBJ1-4, the V gene TRBV6-5; no clear D. Trimming left V 8 bases short and J 5 bases short, with 15 bases between. The CDR3 is 14 amino acids. Germline V gene sequence: CDR1 MNHEY, CDR2 SVGAGI. The CDR3 sequence: CASRPFDPNEKLFF. In DNA, the CDR3 is TGTGCCAGCCGACCTTTTGACCCAAATGAAAAACTGTTTTTT.

V usage is TRBV12-3 or TRBV12-4 and J usage is TRBJ2-1; D is ambiguous. V shed 5 bases and J shed 8 bases, with 13 bases lying between them. This CDR3 comprises 13 residues. CDR3 sequence (DNA): TGTGCCAGCAGTGTTGGCGTACGGGATGAGCAGTTCTTC. Translation: CASSVGVRDEQFF.

This clone was detected once. The chain recombines TRBV29-1 with TRBJ2-7; 9 bases align to TRBD1. Trimming at V came to 7 bases and at J to 6 bases, leaving 13 bases not matched to a gene. The CDR3 covers 14 residues. In germline, CDR1 is SQVTM, CDR2 ANQGSEA. CDR3 loop: CSARRDRDRGEQYF. The CDR3 nucleotides are TGCAGCGCCCGCCGGGACAGGGATAGAGGCGAGCAGTACTTC.

The genes are TRBV19 and TRBJ1-2; unclear D gene. CDR3 length equals 15 residues. Trimming cost V 3 bases and J 8 bases, with 19 bases left between them. CDR1 is LNHDA and CDR2 is SQIVND in the germline V gene (reference sequence). The CDR3 sequence: CASSMDGRGAWGYTF. The CDR3 DNA reads TGTGCCAGTAGTATGGATGGGCGGGGTGCATGGGGCTACACCTTC.

This clone has a single count. The chain carries TRBV4-3 and TRBJ2-3; a weak D match, TRBD2 (6 bases). The CDR3 is 14 residues long. Trimming pared 2 bases from V and 5 bases from J, leaving 11 bases between. Germline V gene lookup returns CDR1 LGHNA and CDR2 YSLEER. CDR3 nucleotide sequence: TGCGCCAGCAGCCAACAAACTAGCCGAGATACGCAGTATTTT. Amino acid sequence: CASSQQTSRDTQYF.

V and J are TRBV2 and TRBJ2-5; D is ambiguous. CDR3 length: 14 amino acids. Germline lookup yields CDR1 SNHLY and CDR2 FYNNEI. Trimming removed 2 bases from V and 5 bases from J, with 12 bases in between. The CDR3 DNA follows: TGTGCCAGCAGTGAAAGTGCTCGAGTGGAGACCCAGTACTTC. This sequence encodes CASSESARVETQYF.

V gene TRBV19 combines with J gene TRBJ1-3; 10 bases fit TRBD1. Germline loops: CDR1 LNHDA, CDR2 SQIVND (reference sequence). J gave up 0 bases and V 6 bases, and 2 bases lay outside the gene matches. The length of the CDR3 is 15 residues. CDR3 sequence: CASRGQGISGNTIYF. In DNA form, the CDR3 reads TGTGCCAGTAGGGGACAGGGGATCTCTGGAAACACCATATATTTT.

This clone was counted once. The CDR3 coding sequence is TGTGCCAGCGGAACCGGGACAGCGTCCTACGAGCAGTACTTC. It encodes CASGTGTASYEQYF. The chain joins TRBV27 to TRBJ2-7; 7 bases are a match to TRBD1. The V segment lost 8 bases and the J segment 1 base; nucleotides outside the gene matches: 8. CDR1 is MNHEY and CDR2 is SMNVEV in the germline V gene (reference sequence). The CDR3 covers 14 residues.

The V gene is TRBV7-2, the J gene TRBJ1-6; TRBD1 agrees at 8 bases. CDR3 size: 15 residues. The V gene's germline CDR1 is SGHTA and CDR2 FQGNSA. Losses at the gene ends were 3 bases for V and 8 bases for J; bases not matched to a gene: 6. The CDR3 sequence is CASSFGQGEHSPLHF. The CDR3 DNA reads TGTGCCAGCAGCTTCGGACAGGGCGAACATTCACCCCTCCACTTT. The variable domain in full, completed from reference TRBV7-2 and TRBJ1-6, reads GAGVSQSPSNKVTEKGKDVELRCDPISGHTALYWYRQSLGQGLEFLIYFQGNSAPDKSGLPSDRFSAERTGGSVSTLTIQRTQQEDSAVYLCASSFGQGEHSPLHFGNGTRLTVT.

This clone came up once. The V gene is TRBV4-3, the J gene TRBJ2-3; D unclear. Germline CDR1 and CDR2: LGHNA and YSLEER. CDR3 length equals 17 residues. The V end lost 1 base, the J end lost 4 bases, and 18 bases lay between the germline ends. CDR3 loop: CASSQGVSAQEADTQYF. CDR3 coding DNA: TGCGCCAGCAGCCAAGGGGTCTCGGCCCAAGAGGCAGATACGCAGTATTTT.

The V and J genes are TRBV10-3 and TRBJ1-5; the D is unclear. The V end was cut by 0 bases, the J end by 6 bases, with 12 bases between. CDR3 length equals 15 residues. The germline V gene has CDR1 ENHRY and CDR2 SYGVKD. Here the CDR3 DNA reads TGTGCCATCAGTGAGTCCGGGTTAGTAGGTCAGCCCCAGCATTTT. As protein: CAISESGLVGQPQHF.

This clone was observed once. This chain uses TRBV3-1 (or the pseudogene TRBV3-2) with TRBJ2-1; 14 bases agree with TRBD2. This CDR3 is built from 16 residues. V lost 4 bases to trimming and J lost 6 bases; unmatched junction nucleotides: 5. Germline V lookup: CDR1 LGHDT, CDR2 YNNKEL (reference sequence). The CDR3: CASSLAGLAGVNEQFF. The DNA of the CDR3 is TGTGCCAGCAGCCTCGCGGGACTAGCGGGAGTCAATGAGCAGTTCTTC.

This chain joins TRBV9 and TRBJ2-3, with a tentative D call TRBD2 (5 bases). There are 17 residues in the CDR3. V lost 4 bases to trimming and J lost 3 bases, with 21 bases between them. The germline V gene encodes CDR1 SGDLS and CDR2 YYNGEE. The CDR3 DNA sequence: TGTGCCAGCAGCCACGGGAAGTATGCGGCTGGGACAGATACGCAGTATTTT. Residues: CASSHGKYAAGTDTQYF.

Comments on this clone: One end of the junction does not line up with germline, which may come from a read error. This chain links TRBV29-1 with TRBJ1-4, with 10 nucleotides matching TRBD1. The germline gives CDR1 SQVTM, CDR2 ANQGSEA. The CDR3 spans 15 residues. CDR3 nucleotide sequence: TGCAGCGTTAAAGAGACAGGGGGCGAAAATGAAAAACTGTTTTTT. It translates to CSVKETGGENEKLFF.

This chain links TRBV5-1 with TRBJ2-1, with TRBD2 matching 7 bases. Per germline, CDR1 SGHRS and CDR2 YFSETQ. The junction had 5 bases not matched to a gene; V was cut back by 1 base and J by 4 bases. The CDR3 has 15 amino acids. The CDR3: CASSLSTSAYNEQFF. The CDR3 nucleotides are TGCGCCAGCAGCTTGAGTACTAGCGCATACAATGAGCAGTTCTTC.

This chain links TRBV4-2 with TRBJ1-1; D not certain. This CDR3 comprises 14 residues. Trimming removed 0 bases from V and 1 base from J, with 6 bases in between. Germline V gene lookup returns CDR1 LGHNA and CDR2 YNFKEQ. Here the CDR3 reads CASSQERGNTEAFF. CDR3 in DNA: TGTGCCAGCAGCCAAGAACGAGGGAACACTGAAGCTTTCTTT.

The chain joins TRBV4-2 to TRBJ2-7, with D maybe TRBD2 (5 bases). The CDR3 is 15 residues long. Looked up from germline, CDR1 is LGHNA and CDR2 is YNFKEQ. The ends were cut back, 3 bases at V and 7 bases at J, with 19 bases in the middle. The CDR3 protein is CASSQPGIVSGEQYF. DNA for the CDR3: TGTGCCAGCAGCCAGCCCGGGATAGTCTCGGGTGAGCAGTACTTC.

The chain couples TRBV7-7 to TRBJ2-2; D gene ambiguous. Germline CDR1 is SSHAT and CDR2 is FNYEAQ (reference sequence). This CDR3 has 15 residues. Deletions cut 1 base from V and 1 base from J, with 7 bases between. The DNA of the CDR3 is TGTGCCAGCAGCTTAGAATGGGGGAACACCGGGGAGCTGTTTTTT. This codes for CASSLEWGNTGELFF. Supplemented by reference TRBV7-7 and TRBJ2-2, the full variable domain reads GAGVSQSPRYKVTKRGQDVTLRCDPISSHATLYWYQQALGQGPEFLTYFNYEAQPDKSGLPSDRFSAERPEGSISTLTIQRTEQRDSAMYRCASSLEWGNTGELFFGEGSRLTVL.

The J gene is TRBJ2-4, the V gene TRBV7-9, with D unresolved. In germline, CDR1 is SEHNR, CDR2 FQNEAQ (reference sequence). With 3 bases removed from V and 0 bases from J, the gap between germline ends came to 9 bases. The CDR3 runs 15 residues. The CDR3: CASSFSGGAKNIQYF. In DNA form, the CDR3 reads TGTGCCAGCAGCTTCTCGGGCGGAGCCAAAAACATTCAGTACTTC. Based on the CDR3 plus reference TRBV7-9 and TRBJ2-4, the full variable domain is DTGVSQNPRHKITKRGQNVTFRCDPISEHNRLYWYRQTLGQGPEFLTYFQNEAQLEKSRLLSDRFSAERPKGSFSTLEIQRTEQGDSAMYLCASSFSGGAKNIQYFGAGTRLSVL.

About this clone: The junction departs from germline at one end; a sequencing error may be responsible. The V call is TRBV7-8, the J call TRBJ2-1; no clear D gene. The CDR3 length is 13 residues. The germline V gene encodes CDR1 SGHVS and CDR2 FQNEAQ. The DNA for the CDR3 is TGTGCCAGCAACTTACGGAGTTATGATGAGCAGTTCTTC. It translates to CASNLRSYDEQFF.

The rearrangement uses TRBV19 and TRBJ1-2; maybe TRBD1 (6 bases). Germline-derived CDR1 and CDR2 are LNHDA and SQIVND (reference sequence). V shed 7 bases and J shed 2 bases, with 20 bases lying between them. The CDR3 contains 16 residues. The CDR3: CASIGGADLLNYGYTF. The CDR3 DNA reads TGTGCCAGTATAGGGGGGGCAGACCTCCTCAACTATGGCTACACCTTC.

In nucleotides, the CDR3 is TGCGCCAGCTCGCAGGGGGCGAACACTGAAGCTTTCTTT. It translates to CASSQGANTEAFF. The chain is built from TRBV5-1 and TRBJ1-1; 8 nucleotides align to TRBD1. From germline, CDR1 is SGHRS and CDR2 YFSETQ. The CDR3 has 13 amino acids. J gave up 1 base and V 7 bases, and 3 bases lay outside the gene matches. Supplemented by reference TRBV5-1 and TRBJ1-1, the full variable domain reads KAGVTQTPRYLIKTRGQQVTLSCSPISGHRSVSWYQQTPGQGLQFLFEYFSETQRNKGNFPGRFSGRQFSNSRSEMNVSTLELGDSALYLCASSQGANTEAFFGQGTRLTVV.

V gene TRBV5-5 combines with J gene TRBJ2-7, with D perhaps matching TRBD2 (6 bases). V was shortened by 4 bases and J by 2 bases, with 16 bases between the two germline ends. CDR1 is SGHKS and CDR2 is YYEKEE in the germline V gene (reference sequence). This CDR3 is 15 amino acids long. The chain's CDR3 is CASSAAAGLAYEQYF. The CDR3 bases are TGTGCCAGCAGCGCTGCTGCGGGACTGGCCTACGAGCAGTACTTC.

CDR3 nucleotide sequence: TGTGCCAGCAGCCAGTCGGGGCCGTCCCAGCCCCAGCATTTT. Residues: CASSQSGPSQPQHF. The genes are TRBV14 and TRBJ1-5; D is perhaps TRBD1 (5 bases). The CDR3 totals 14 residues. V dropped 3 bases and J dropped 7 bases, with 13 bases sitting between them. Looked up from germline, CDR1 is SGHDN and CDR2 is FVKESK.

This chain links TRBV19 with TRBJ1-1; maybe TRBD1 (6 bases). Trimming left V 1 base short and J 3 bases short, with 9 bases between. Germline V CDR1 and CDR2: LNHDA, SQIVND (reference sequence). CDR3 length: 14 amino acids. CDR3 DNA sequence: TGTGCCAGTAGTATAGCAGGGGTGGACACTGAAGCTTTCTTT. This sequence encodes CASSIAGVDTEAFF.

This clone was seen once. J is TRBJ2-3 and V is TRBV4-1, with 9 bases that match TRBD2. V shed 0 bases and J 14 bases; nucleotides not matched to a gene: 6. This CDR3 spans 13 amino acids. Germline CDR1 is MGHRA and CDR2 is YSYEKL. CDR3: CASSQEGAGGAYF. In DNA, the CDR3 is TGCGCCAGCAGCCAAGAGGGGGCGGGAGGGGCGTATTTT.

This chain links TRBV12-5 with TRBJ2-7; D unclear. V lost 9 bases to trimming and J lost 2 bases, with 17 bases between them. Germline CDR1 reads LGHNT; CDR2 reads FRNRAP. CDR3 length equals 14 residues. DNA for the CDR3: TGTGCTAGCGCTCCTTATGGTGGCACCTACGAGCAGTACTTC. This sequence encodes CASAPYGGTYEQYF.